These 11 T cell receptor beta chains came from one sample sequenced in a study of persistence of HIV-infected CD4 T cells. Their antigens are not known. Anti-CD3/anti-CD28 beads served as a nonspecific positive control stimulus. CD4+ T cells upregulating both CD40 ligand and CD69 were sorted as responding cells. The libraries were made with immunoSEQ version 4 in survey mode. TCRdb's table, derived via immunoSEQ multiplex PCR, lists solely in-frame clones and lacks some. Seen here are 44,000 or so clones, just over 90% observed once, and the top ten hold approximately 1.8%. The sample was CD4+ T cells sorted from PBMCs after approximately 19-hour stimulation, taken from a patient who received antiretroviral therapy. The source of these receptors is an adult man with HIV who was CMV-seropositive.

The chain has TRBV5-1 and TRBJ2-3, with D possibly called TRBD1 or TRBD2 (6 bases each). This CDR3 comprises 17 residues. Per the germline V gene, CDR1 is SGHRS and CDR2 is YFSETQ. The ends were cut back, 4 bases at V and 3 bases at J, with 21 bases in the middle. The CDR3 DNA sequence: TGCGCCAGCAGCCGACTTGAAGGGGGAGGATTGACAGATACGCAGTATTTT. Protein product: CASSRLEGGGLTDTQYF.

This clone appeared once. One junction end disagrees with the germline gene, perhaps due to a read error. The DNA of the CDR3 is TGTGCCAGCAGCCCTCATACAAGCTCCTACGGGCAGTACTTC. Translating it yields CASSPHTSSYGQYF. The chain uses TRBV7-3 and TRBJ2-7; unclear D gene. CDR3 size: 14 residues. Per germline, CDR1 SGHTA and CDR2 FQGTGA.

The V call is TRBV5-5, the J call TRBJ1-6, with TRBD1 as a possible D gene (6 bases). In germline, CDR1 is SGHKS, CDR2 YYEKEE (reference sequence). V lost 3 bases, J lost 10 bases, and 17 bases lay in between. The CDR3 runs to 15 residues. The CDR3 DNA is TGTGCCAGCAGCTACCGCACAGGGAGCGAATCACCCCTCCACTTT. Translating gives CASSYRTGSESPLHF.

The genes are TRBV5-1 and TRBJ2-3; 8 positions agree with TRBD2. Germline V CDR1 and CDR2: SGHRS, YFSETQ. The CDR3 runs 16 residues. Trimming removed 1 base from V and 4 bases from J; junction bases left unmatched: 8. The CDR3 DNA is TGCGCCAGCAGCTTGTTCGCCGGGGGGGCTGCAGATACGCAGTATTTT. Amino acids: CASSLFAGGAADTQYF.

The chain employs TRBV2 and TRBJ1-1; TRBD1 matches at 7 bases. V gave up 6 bases and J gave up 0 bases; unmatched junction bases: 4. Germline loops: CDR1 SNHLY, CDR2 FYNNEI. This CDR3 has 14 amino acids. DNA for the CDR3: TGTGCCAGCAGCCGACAGGGCATGAACACTGAAGCTTTCTTT. Residues: CASSRQGMNTEAFF. Combining the CDR3 with reference TRBV2 and TRBJ1-1 gives the whole variable domain EPEVTQTPSHQVTQMGQEVILRCVPISNHLYFYWYRQILGQKVEFLVSFYNNEISEKSEIFDDQFSVERPDGSNFTLKIRSTKLEDSAMYFCASSRQGMNTEAFFGQGTRLTVV.

The CDR3 nucleotides are TGTGCCAGCAGTTGGGGGCCGGGTTCGAGGGGCGAGCAGTACTTC. It codes for CASSWGPGSRGEQYF. The chain recombines TRBV27 with TRBJ2-7; D may be TRBD1 (6 bases). The CDR3 is 15 residues long. Trimming left V 4 bases short and J 6 bases short, with 19 bases between. Germline lookup yields CDR1 MNHEY and CDR2 SMNVEV (reference sequence).

This chain links TRBV19 with TRBJ2-1; 9 bases fit TRBD2. Trimming took 7 bases from V and 3 from J; bases not matched to a gene: 7. This CDR3 comprises 15 residues. CDR1 and CDR2 from the germline V gene are LNHDA and SQIVND (reference sequence). The DNA of the CDR3 is TGTGCCAGTAATACGGGACTAGCCGGCTACAATGAGCAGTTCTTC. Translation gives CASNTGLAGYNEQFF.

This chain connects TRBV5-1 to TRBJ2-7; tentative D call: TRBD2 (6 bases). The CDR3 spans 13 residues. The V gene lost 3 bases and the J gene lost 1 base, with 8 bases spanning the gap. Germline assignment: CDR1 SGHRS and CDR2 YFSETQ. CDR3 amino acids: CASSSGGSYEQYF. DNA of the CDR3: TGCGCCAGCAGCTCCGGGGGTTCCTACGAGCAGTACTTC.

The chain combines TRBV6-4 with TRBJ2-3; 10 positions agree with TRBD2. Germline V lookup: CDR1 MRHNA, CDR2 SNTAGT. V lost 6 bases and J lost 5; bases outside the gene matches: 5. CDR3 length equals 14 residues. This chain's CDR3 is CASSSGGARDTQYF. CDR3 nucleotides: TGTGCCAGCAGCAGCGGGGGGGCCAGAGATACGCAGTATTTT.

This chain uses TRBV28 with TRBJ1-1; TRBD1 might be the D (5 bases). Germline values: CDR1 MDHEN, CDR2 SYDVKM. The CDR3 extends over 16 amino acids. V lost 2 bases and J 7 bases, leaving 20 bases between the germline ends. CDR3 in DNA: TGTGCCAGCAGTTTAACGGGCTCAGGGAGTAGGTATGAAGCTTTCTTT. Translated, it gives CASSLTGSGSRYEAFF.

The chain uses TRBV6-5 and TRBJ1-2, with a weak D call TRBD1 (5 bases). There are 15 residues in the CDR3. Germline assignment: CDR1 MNHEY and CDR2 SVGAGI. Between the trimmed V and J ends, which lost 0 bases and 8 bases, there was a span of 16 bases. CDR3 amino acids: CASSYSKGKGRGYTF. CDR3 in DNA: TGTGCCAGCAGTTACTCTAAGGGGAAGGGACGCGGCTACACCTTC.